Following are 7 T cell receptor beta chains from one sample sequenced in a study of T cells in Graves' hyperthyroidism and ophthalmopathy. TCR beta CDR3 sequences were amplified from RNA transcripts. TCR CDR3 underwent first-round RT-PCR with the HTBI primer set. TCRdb independently ran MiXCR on the multiplex PCR reads; one entry per CDR3 protein. The repertoire holds about 680,000 distinct CDR3 sequences, with about 35% as singletons. What was sequenced was blood. These receptors originate from a woman between 35 and 50 years old with Graves' hyperthyroidism.

The chain links TRBV25-1 to TRBJ1-2; D gene uncertain. Germline assignment: CDR1 MGHDK and CDR2 SYGVNS. This CDR3 contains 13 residues. The CDR3 loop is CARARRGLNGYTF. DNA of the CDR3: TGTGCTAGAGCGAGACGAGGTCTTAATGGCTACACCTTC.

The genes are TRBV15 and TRBJ1-2; tentatively, D is TRBD1 (5 bases). This CDR3 spans 15 amino acids. Germline V gene sequence: CDR1 LNHNV, CDR2 YYDKDF (reference sequence). The germline V and J ends were trimmed by 3 bases and 0 bases, with 11 bases remaining between them. The CDR3 is CATSSRGDPNYGYTF. The DNA of the CDR3 is TGTGCCACCAGCAGTAGAGGGGATCCTAACTATGGCTACACCTTC.

A word on this clonotype: A junction boundary mismatches the germline segment, possibly from a read error. The chain couples TRBV5-6 to TRBJ1-2; a possible D gene is TRBD1 (5 bases). Germline V gene data show CDR1 as SGHDT and CDR2 as YYEEEE. CDR3 length: 13 amino acids. The CDR3 DNA follows: TGTGCCAGCACCGGGGGGACTAACTTTGGCTACACCTTC. It translates to CASTGGTNFGYTF.

The rearrangement joins TRBV11-1 to TRBJ2-7, with D possibly TRBD1 on 5 matching bases. V was shortened by 1 base and J by 3 bases, with 13 bases between the two germline ends. The length of the CDR3 is 15 residues. CDR1 and CDR2 from the germline V gene are SGHAT and FQDESV (reference sequence). This CDR3 is CASSLVARDSYEQYF. Written as DNA, the CDR3 is TGTGCCAGCAGCTTAGTCGCGAGAGACAGCTACGAGCAGTACTTC. Full variable domain (outside the CDR3, taken from reference TRBV11-1 and TRBJ2-7): EAEVAQSPRYKITEKSQAVAFWCDPISGHATLYWYRQILGQGPELLVQFQDESVVDDSQLPKDRFSAERLKGVDSTLKIQPAELGDSAMYLCASSLVARDSYEQYFGPGTRLTVT.

This clonotype was seen more than once but under ten times. V and J are TRBV7-9 and TRBJ2-2; no firm D call. The CDR3 totals 15 residues. Germline-derived CDR1 and CDR2 are SEHNR and FQNEAQ (reference sequence). With 1 base removed from V and 1 base from J, the gap between germline ends came to 7 bases. In nucleotides, the CDR3 is TGTGCCAGCAGCTTAGGGGCGGTGAACACCGGGGAGCTGTTTTTT. Its translation is CASSLGAVNTGELFF. The variable domain in full, with the rest retrieved from reference TRBV7-9 and TRBJ2-2, is DTGVSQNPRHKITKRGQNVTFRCDPISEHNRLYWYRQTLGQGPEFLTYFQNEAQLEKSRLLSDRFSAERPKGSFSTLEIQRTEQGDSAMYLCASSLGAVNTGELFFGEGSRLTVL.

As regards this clonotype: The junction and the germline gene differ at one end; a read error may be behind it. The V call is TRBV7-2, the J call TRBJ1-6; maybe TRBD1 (5 bases). Germline CDR1 is SGHTA and CDR2 is FQGNSA. This CDR3 is built from 15 residues. The CDR3 sequence is CASSPGRDPNSPLHF. DNA for the CDR3: TGCGCCAGCAGCCCCGGCAGGGACCCGAATTCACCCCTCCACTTT.

This clonotype was detected many times. The CDR3 DNA reads TGTGCCAGCACAATGGACAGGGACGTCGGCTACACCTTC. It specifies CASTMDRDVGYTF. The chain links TRBV6-5 to TRBJ1-2; TRBD1 aligns across 8 bases. This CDR3 contains 13 residues. The germline V gene has CDR1 MNHEY and CDR2 SVGAGI. After removal of 7 bases from V and 8 bases from J, the junction contained 9 bases not matched to a gene.